This TCR beta chain was captured in a study of T cells in women clearing cervical HPV infection. Across the whole study: Case blood drawn at lesion detection; control blood after infection cleared. Study-level points and caveats: CIN3+ cases had significantly higher TCR richness than controls; evenness did not differ.

Here immunoSEQ multiplex PCR was the method, and the copy in TCRdb shows in-frame clones only, minus some. The data include around 41,000 clones; the top ten clones carry 6% to 9%. Germline CDR1 reads SGHVS; CDR2 reads FQNEAQ. The CDR3 spans 16 residues. Unmatched junction bases numbered 5, after V lost 4 bases and J lost 0 bases. A word on this clone: As yet, its antigen is unknown. With the read ending 3 residues before the CDR3 end, the germline J gene is used to fill in that end.

Sequencing used blood buffy coat. This chain links TRBV7-8 with TRBJ2-5, with 10 positions matching TRBD1. This receptor was taken from a woman aged 18 to 69 with a cervical HPV16 infection that either progressed to CIN3+ or cleared (not recorded which). Incomplete CDR3 DNA: TGTGCCAGCAGCTCCATGACAGGGGGCCACCAAGAGACC. This translates into CASSSMTGGHQET. The whole CDR3 sequence reads CASSSMTGGHQETQYF.